The 29 T cell receptor beta chains below were found in one sample sequenced in a study of shared clonotypes between healthy human individuals. Generated by immunoSEQ multiplex PCR, the TCRdb table keeps only in-frame clones and is missing some. Altogether 1,500,000 or so clones are present, 98% being singletons, with the ten largest covering roughly 0.35%. The sequencing input was naive CD4+ T cells sorted from blood. Specified subset: CD45RA+ positively selected. The receptor source for this set is a man aged 30 to 45 in good health.

The V and J genes are TRBV19 and TRBJ1-5; the D is unclear. Germline-derived CDR1 and CDR2 are LNHDA and SQIVND (reference sequence). The CDR3 sequence is 15 residues long. The V and J ends lost 4 bases and 1 base respectively, with 11 bases between them. CDR3 amino acids: CASSKRVASNQPQHF. In DNA form, the CDR3 reads TGTGCCAGTAGTAAGAGGGTGGCCAGCAATCAGCCCCAGCATTTT.

The rearrangement joins TRBV7-2 to TRBJ2-7, with D tentatively TRBD2 (7 bases). The germline gives CDR1 SGHTA, CDR2 FQGNSA. V dropped 5 bases and J dropped 3 bases, with 20 bases sitting between them. CDR3 length: 16 amino acids. Here the CDR3 DNA reads TGTGCCAGCAGCAACAAGGGGGGACTATCTAACTACGAGCAGTACTTC. Protein sequence: CASSNKGGLSNYEQYF.

This clone has only one observation. This chain links TRBV6-5 with TRBJ2-5; the D call may be TRBD1 or TRBD2 (6 bases each). The length of the CDR3 is 15 residues. Germline V gene lookup returns CDR1 MNHEY and CDR2 SVGAGI. The V gene lost 0 bases and the J gene lost 7 bases, with 15 bases spanning the gap. The DNA of the CDR3 is TGTGCCAGCAGTTACTCGATGGGGGGCGGGTGGACCCAGTACTTC. This translates into CASSYSMGGGWTQYF.

The CDR3 bases are TGCAGCGTTGAGGAACTAGCGGGACCAGGCTCCACAGATACGCAGTATTTT. Protein product: CSVEELAGPGSTDTQYF. The V call is TRBV29-1, the J call TRBJ2-3, with 10 positions matching TRBD2. Trimming at V came to 3 bases and at J to 2 bases, leaving 11 bases not matched to a gene. CDR3 size: 17 residues. Germline V gene data show CDR1 as SQVTM and CDR2 as ANQGSEA.

The chain has TRBV15 and TRBJ2-1; 7 bases map to TRBD2. The CDR3 runs to 16 residues. J lost 3 bases, V lost 0 bases, and 5 bases had no gene match. Germline assignment: CDR1 LNHNV and CDR2 YYDKDF (reference sequence). The CDR3 DNA reads TGTGCCACCAGCAGAGATTCGGGAGGCCTCTACAATGAGCAGTTCTTC. This gives the protein CATSRDSGGLYNEQFF.

This chain uses TRBV28 with TRBJ2-2; the D is unclear. Germline-derived CDR1 and CDR2 are MDHEN and SYDVKM. Trimming removed 8 bases at V and 0 bases at J, with 16 bases between. This CDR3 comprises 16 residues. DNA for the CDR3: TGTGCCAGCCTGCGAGACTTTGGGGCGAACACCGGGGAGCTGTTTTTT. This translates into CASLRDFGANTGELFF.

The chain combines TRBV5-1 with TRBJ2-7, with 7 bases matching TRBD1. This CDR3 is 14 amino acids long. Unmatched junction bases numbered 10, after V lost 4 bases and J lost 6 bases. Germline loops: CDR1 SGHRS, CDR2 YFSETQ. The CDR3 nucleotides are TGCGCCAGCAGCACTGACAGGGAACGCAGCGAGCAGTACTTC. This sequence encodes CASSTDRERSEQYF.

The chain carries TRBV5-5 and TRBJ2-3; weak D call: TRBD2 (6 bases). This CDR3 is 15 amino acids long. The ends were cut back, 4 bases at V and 4 bases at J, with 16 bases in the middle. Germline V lookup: CDR1 SGHKS, CDR2 YYEKEE (reference sequence). The CDR3 DNA is TGTGCCAGCAGCCCACTAGCTCAACGCGCAGATACGCAGTATTTT. The encoded protein is CASSPLAQRADTQYF. The entire variable domain, with the rest obtained from reference TRBV5-5 and TRBJ2-3, is as follows: DAGVTQSPTHLIKTRGQQVTLRCSPISGHKSVSWYQQVLGQGPQFIFQYYEKEERGRGNFPDRFSARQFPNYSSELNVNALLLGDSALYLCASSPLAQRADTQYFGPGTRLTVL.

The gene calls are TRBV7-2 and TRBJ2-5; D not resolved. CDR1 is SGHTA and CDR2 is FQGNSA in the germline V gene. The CDR3 is 12 amino acids. Deletions cut 2 bases from V and 6 bases from J, with 7 bases between. CDR3 residues: CASSLSFQTQYF. CDR3 bases: TGTGCCAGCAGCTTATCCTTCCAGACCCAGTACTTC.

This sequence joins TRBV7-8 and TRBJ2-7, with D unresolved. Deletions cut 1 base from V and 2 bases from J, with 6 bases between. CDR3 size: 13 residues. Germline assignment: CDR1 SGHVS and CDR2 FQNEAQ. The CDR3 DNA is TGTGCCAGCAGCTTAGACAGCCCCTACGAGCAGTACTTC. Protein sequence: CASSLDSPYEQYF.

V and J are TRBV19 and TRBJ2-7; D unclear. This CDR3 spans 14 amino acids. Germline CDR1 reads LNHDA; CDR2 reads SQIVND (reference sequence). The V gene lost 5 bases and the J gene lost 5 bases, with 16 bases spanning the gap. CDR3 amino acids: CASSFSRKGHEQYF. Here the CDR3 DNA reads TGTGCCAGTAGTTTCAGCCGCAAGGGCCACGAGCAGTACTTC.

The chain employs TRBV5-4 and TRBJ2-1, with D possibly being TRBD1 (6 bases). Germline V CDR1 and CDR2: SGHNT, YYREEE (reference sequence). The CDR3 contains 15 residues. V was cut by 4 bases and J by 4 bases, with 15 bases left in between. In DNA, the CDR3 is TGTGCCAGCAGCCCGGTTCGCAGGGGATACAATGAGCAGTTCTTC. Its protein product is CASSPVRRGYNEQFF.

The chain employs TRBV10-3 and TRBJ2-7; D gene ambiguous. This CDR3 contains 11 residues. The V end lost 2 bases, the J end lost 12 bases, and 11 bases lay between the germline ends. In germline, CDR1 is ENHRY, CDR2 SYGVKD. CDR3 protein: CAISEMAEWYF. DNA of the CDR3: TGTGCCATCAGTGAGATGGCGGAGTGGTACTTC.

The V call is TRBV28, the J call TRBJ2-1; D is undetermined. Per the germline V gene, CDR1 is MDHEN and CDR2 is SYDVKM. The germline V and J ends were trimmed by 1 base and 9 bases, with 13 bases remaining between them. This CDR3 comprises 14 residues. CDR3 sequence (DNA): TGTGCCAGCAGTTTATCAGGCAGCGTCCGTGAGCAGTTCTTC. This codes for CASSLSGSVREQFF.

Turning to this clone: The sample has other DNA sequences that encode this CDR3 too. The rearrangement joins TRBV11-2 to TRBJ2-1, with 13 bases identical to TRBD2. The CDR3 contains 15 residues. The germline V gene has CDR1 SGHAT and CDR2 FQNNGV. V lost 4 bases, J lost 9 bases, and 6 bases stayed unmatched. CDR3 protein: CASSSGLAGVGEQFF. The CDR3 DNA follows: TGTGCCAGCAGCTCCGGACTAGCGGGAGTAGGTGAGCAGTTCTTC.

CDR3 nucleotides: TGTGCCAGCAGCCTAAACACGGGCAAAAACATTCAGTACTTC. This encodes CASSLNTGKNIQYF. This chain connects TRBV7-2 to TRBJ2-4; the D is unclear. Trimming took 5 bases from V and 3 from J, leaving 11 bases between them. The CDR3 runs 14 residues. Germline V gene data show CDR1 as SGHTA and CDR2 as FQGNSA.

V usage is TRBV20-1 and J usage is TRBJ2-7; D gene ambiguous. CDR1 and CDR2 from the germline V gene are DFQATT and SNEGSKA (reference sequence). The CDR3 has 11 residues. Trimming shortened V by 3 bases and J by 6 bases, and 9 bases separated the two germline ends. CDR3 sequence (DNA): TGCAGTGCTAGTATGGGAATCGAGCAGTACTTC. Amino acid sequence: CSASMGIEQYF.

In nucleotides, the CDR3 is TGTGCCAGCAGTTTAAGACTAGCGGGAGTGTACAATGAGCAGTTCTTC. It translates to CASSLRLAGVYNEQFF. The V call is TRBV27, the J call TRBJ2-1; the match to TRBD2 covers 12 bases. Germline values: CDR1 MNHEY, CDR2 SMNVEV (reference sequence). The J segment lost 4 bases and the V segment lost 2 bases, leaving 3 bases of the junction unmatched. CDR3 size: 16 residues.

The rearrangement joins TRBV5-1 to TRBJ1-2; no firm D call. The CDR3 runs to 16 residues. Trimming cost V 0 bases and J 2 bases, with 14 bases left between them. Germline V lookup: CDR1 SGHRS, CDR2 YFSETQ. The CDR3 bases are TGCGCCAGCAGCTTGGCTTCCTCCGGGGTAAACTATGGCTACACCTTC. Amino acids: CASSLASSGVNYGYTF.

This chain uses TRBV7-6 with TRBJ2-1; D unclear. The length of the CDR3 is 15 residues. Trimming removed 0 bases at V and 0 bases at J, with 6 bases between. Germline values: CDR1 SGHVS, CDR2 FNYEAQ. CDR3 protein: CASSLAYSSYNEQFF. The CDR3, as DNA: TGTGCCAGCAGCTTAGCGTACAGCTCCTACAATGAGCAGTTCTTC. The whole variable domain, filled in from reference TRBV7-6 and TRBJ2-1, reads GAGVSQSPRYKVTKRGQDVALRCDPISGHVSLYWYRQALGQGPEFLTYFNYEAQQDKSGLPNDRFSAERPEGSISTLTIQRTEQRDSAMYRCASSLAYSSYNEQFFGPGTRLTVL.

CDR3 coding DNA: TGTGCCAGCAGTCCATCGGGGAGGGCGGGTGAAAAACTGTTTTTT. Protein sequence: CASSPSGRAGEKLFF. V usage is TRBV6-6 and J usage is TRBJ1-4; D is uncertain. Germline V gene data show CDR1 as MNHNY and CDR2 as SVGAGI (reference sequence). V was shortened by 5 bases and J by 7 bases, with 17 bases between the two germline ends. The CDR3 is 15 residues long.

The chain couples TRBV25-1 to TRBJ2-1, with 7 nucleotides matching TRBD2. Germline V gene lookup returns CDR1 MGHDK and CDR2 SYGVNS. With 4 bases clipped from V and 4 bases from J, the junction kept 4 bases outside the gene matches. The CDR3 length is 14 residues. The CDR3 nucleotides read TGTGCCAGCAGTGTGGCTAGCGGATACAATGAGCAGTTCTTC. It specifies CASSVASGYNEQFF.

The chain couples TRBV7-8 to TRBJ2-2; TRBD1 agrees at 10 bases. Trimming cost V 7 bases and J 5 bases; bases outside gene matches: 7. The CDR3 contains 15 residues. CDR1 and CDR2 from the germline V gene are SGHVS and FQNEAQ. The DNA of the CDR3 is TGTGCCAGCACCCGACAGGGGGCGGATACCGGGGAGCTGTTTTTT. Translated, it gives CASTRQGADTGELFF.

The CDR3 is CASSLNTGMRGNQPQHF. The CDR3 coding sequence is TGTGCCAGCAGCTTGAATACAGGGATGAGGGGCAATCAGCCCCAGCATTTT. The genes are TRBV5-6 and TRBJ1-5; possibly TRBD1 for D (6 bases). This CDR3 comprises 17 residues. The germline V and J ends were trimmed by 1 base and 2 bases, with 16 bases remaining between them. In germline, CDR1 is SGHDT, CDR2 YYEEEE.

This clone showed up just once. CDR3 sequence (DNA): TGTGCCAGCAGCTTGAGGGACAGGGGAGATCCCGGGGAGCTGTTTTTT. Translating gives CASSLRDRGDPGELFF. The chain combines TRBV5-4 with TRBJ2-2; TRBD1 matches at 10 bases. Germline assignment: CDR1 SGHNT and CDR2 YYREEE (reference sequence). J lost 6 bases, V lost 1 base, and 6 bases had no gene match. The CDR3 length is 16 residues.

The V and J genes are TRBV14 and TRBJ2-7; 9 bases line up with TRBD1. Germline CDR1 SGHDN, CDR2 FVKESK. This CDR3 comprises 16 residues. V lost 2 bases to trimming and J lost 3 bases; unmatched junction nucleotides: 8. The CDR3 nucleotides read TGTGCCAGCAGCCAACTATTCGGGGACAGGGTCTACGAGCAGTACTTC. Its translation is CASSQLFGDRVYEQYF.

Notes on this clone: The same CDR3 arises from other DNA sequences in this sample as well. The chain uses TRBV18 and TRBJ1-5; D not certain. V dropped 2 bases and J dropped 6 bases, with 8 bases sitting between them. The CDR3 runs 13 residues. CDR1 KGHSH and CDR2 LQKENI come from the germline V gene. The CDR3 loop is CASSPGRGQPQHF. The CDR3 nucleotides are TGTGCCAGCTCACCAGGTCGAGGTCAGCCCCAGCATTTT.

The gene calls are TRBV19 and TRBJ1-2; D ambiguous. From germline, CDR1 is LNHDA and CDR2 SQIVND (reference sequence). V was clipped by 6 bases and J by 7 bases, with 18 bases between them. The CDR3 runs to 14 residues. Here the CDR3 DNA reads TGTGCCAGTAGACACAGTGACGCTATCCCTGGCTACACCTTC. This codes for CASRHSDAIPGYTF.

This rearrangement joins TRBV7-8 to TRBJ2-3; either TRBD1 or TRBD2 may supply D (5 bases each). Germline loops: CDR1 SGHVS, CDR2 FQNEAQ. V was shortened by 4 bases and J by 2 bases, with 19 bases between the two germline ends. The CDR3 runs to 17 residues. The CDR3, as DNA: TGTGCCAGCAGCTCTCTCGGACTTCCGGGGACCACAGATACGCAGTATTTT. This sequence encodes CASSSLGLPGTTDTQYF.